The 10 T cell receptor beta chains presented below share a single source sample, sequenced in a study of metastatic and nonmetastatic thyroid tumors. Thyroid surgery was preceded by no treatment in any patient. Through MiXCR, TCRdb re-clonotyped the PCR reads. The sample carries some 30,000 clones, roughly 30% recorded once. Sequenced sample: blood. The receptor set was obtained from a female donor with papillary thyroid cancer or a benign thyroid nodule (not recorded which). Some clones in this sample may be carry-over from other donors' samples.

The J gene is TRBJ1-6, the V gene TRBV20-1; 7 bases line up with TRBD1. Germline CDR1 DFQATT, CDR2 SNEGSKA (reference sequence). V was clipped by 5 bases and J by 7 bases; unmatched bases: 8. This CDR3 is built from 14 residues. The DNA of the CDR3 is TGCAGTGCTTCCGTGACAGGGCCAAATTCACCCCTCCACTTT. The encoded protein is CSASVTGPNSPLHF.

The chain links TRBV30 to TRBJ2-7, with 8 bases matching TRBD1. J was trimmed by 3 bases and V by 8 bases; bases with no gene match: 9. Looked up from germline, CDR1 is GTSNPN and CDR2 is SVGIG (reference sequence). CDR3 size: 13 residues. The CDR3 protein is CAGSGTGVYEQYF. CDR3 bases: TGTGCCGGCTCCGGGACAGGAGTCTACGAGCAGTACTTC.

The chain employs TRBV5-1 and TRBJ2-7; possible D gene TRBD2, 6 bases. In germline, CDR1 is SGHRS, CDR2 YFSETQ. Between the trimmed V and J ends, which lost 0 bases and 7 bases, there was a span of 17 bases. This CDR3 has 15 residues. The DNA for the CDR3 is TGCGCCAGCAGCTTGGCGTCGACCCGGGCGGGGGAGCAGTACTTC. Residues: CASSLASTRAGEQYF.

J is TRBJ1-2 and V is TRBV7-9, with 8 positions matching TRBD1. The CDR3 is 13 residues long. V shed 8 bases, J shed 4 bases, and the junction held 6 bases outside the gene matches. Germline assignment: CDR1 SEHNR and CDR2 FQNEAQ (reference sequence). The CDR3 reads CASFPGGGYGYTF. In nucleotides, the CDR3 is TGTGCCAGCTTCCCAGGGGGCGGCTATGGCTACACCTTC.

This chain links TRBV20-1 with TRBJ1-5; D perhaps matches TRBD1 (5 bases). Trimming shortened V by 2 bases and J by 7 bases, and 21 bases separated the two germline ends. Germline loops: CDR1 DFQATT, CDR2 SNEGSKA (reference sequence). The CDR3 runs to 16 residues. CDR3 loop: CSARHPGTTAGQPQHF. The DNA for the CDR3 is TGCAGTGCTAGACACCCAGGGACGACCGCGGGGCAGCCCCAGCATTTT.

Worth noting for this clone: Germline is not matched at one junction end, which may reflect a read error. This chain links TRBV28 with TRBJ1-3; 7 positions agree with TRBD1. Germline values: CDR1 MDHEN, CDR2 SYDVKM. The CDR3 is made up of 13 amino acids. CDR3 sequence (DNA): TGTGCCAGCAGGGGGACAGTTGGAAACACCAAAAATTTT. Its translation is CASRGTVGNTKNF.

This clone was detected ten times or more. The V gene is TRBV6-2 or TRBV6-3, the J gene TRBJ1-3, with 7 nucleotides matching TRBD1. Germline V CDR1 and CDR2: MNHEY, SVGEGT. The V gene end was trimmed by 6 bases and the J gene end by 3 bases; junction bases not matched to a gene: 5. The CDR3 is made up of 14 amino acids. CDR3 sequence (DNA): TGTGCCAGCAGAGCGACAGGGAGTGGAAACACCATATATTTT. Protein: CASRATGSGNTIYF.

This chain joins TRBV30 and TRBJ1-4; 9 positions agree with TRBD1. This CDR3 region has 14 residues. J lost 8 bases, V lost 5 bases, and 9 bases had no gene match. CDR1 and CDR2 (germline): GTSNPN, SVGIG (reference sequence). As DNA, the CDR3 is TGTGCCTGGGAGCCCGGGACAGGGCCCGAAAAACTGTTTTTT. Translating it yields CAWEPGTGPEKLFF.

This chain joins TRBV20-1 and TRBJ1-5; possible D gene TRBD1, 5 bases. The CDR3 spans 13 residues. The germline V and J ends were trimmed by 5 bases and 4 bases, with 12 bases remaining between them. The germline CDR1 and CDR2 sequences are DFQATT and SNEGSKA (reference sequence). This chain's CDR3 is CSALYEGNQPQHF. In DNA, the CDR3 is TGCAGTGCTCTCTATGAGGGGAATCAGCCCCAGCATTTT.

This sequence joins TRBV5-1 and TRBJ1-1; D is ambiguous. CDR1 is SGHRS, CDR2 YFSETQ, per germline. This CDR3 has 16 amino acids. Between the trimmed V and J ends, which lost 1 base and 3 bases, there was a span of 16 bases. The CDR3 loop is CASSLSRLVEDTEAFF. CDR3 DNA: TGCGCCAGCAGCTTGTCTCGCTTGGTAGAGGACACTGAAGCTTTCTTT.